This T cell receptor beta chain was profiled in a study of cytomegalovirus exposure and HLA in healthy donors. Both 60 Vbeta primers and 13 Jbeta primers went into the PCR. Some clones are missing from TCRdb's copy, which holds only in-frame ones; the method was immunoSEQ multiplex PCR. Of roughly 120,000 clones in the sample, about 75% were seen once. The CDR3 has 17 amino acids. V was pared by 5 bases and J by 0 bases, with 7 bases of the junction left unmatched. CDR1 is MNHEY and CDR2 is SMNVEV in the germline V gene (reference sequence). The chain links TRBV27 to TRBJ2-6; 7 positions match TRBD1. Sequencing input: PBMCs. This TCR came from a man in his 60s in good health and CMV-seropositive. The CDR3: CASSHRDSNSGANVLTF. CDR3 bases: TGTGCCAGCAGTCACCGGGACAGTAACTCTGGGGCCAACGTCCTGACTTTC.